The 3 T cell receptor beta chains given below trace back to one sample, sequenced in a study of cytomegalovirus exposure and HLA in healthy donors. Primers for the PCR totalled 60 Vbeta and 13 Jbeta. Some clones are missing from TCRdb's copy, which holds only in-frame ones; the method was immunoSEQ multiplex PCR. The data show around 170,000 clones, more than 75% seen once. Sequenced: PBMCs. These receptors all stem from a woman aged 50 to 65 in good health and CMV-seropositive.

The sample holds a few counts of this clone. This rearrangement joins TRBV2 to TRBJ2-3; D unresolved. V lost 1 base, J lost 5 bases, and 4 bases lay in between. This CDR3 comprises 12 residues. The germline CDR1 and CDR2 sequences are SNHLY and FYNNEI. CDR3 sequence (DNA): TGTGCCAGCAGTGAAGGAGAAGATACGCAGTATTTT. Translated, it gives CASSEGEDTQYF.

This chain uses TRBV6-5 with TRBJ2-7; a weak D match, TRBD1 (6 bases). This CDR3 region has 15 residues. V shed 7 bases and J shed 0 bases, with 16 bases lying between them. Germline assignment: CDR1 MNHEY and CDR2 SVGAGI. CDR3 sequence reads: CASTPPGHDSYEQYF. In nucleotides, the CDR3 is TGTGCCAGCACCCCCCCGGGACATGACTCCTACGAGCAGTACTTC.

The chain employs TRBV7-9 and TRBJ2-7, with D possibly matching TRBD2 (5 bases). Trimming removed 11 bases from V and 0 bases from J, with 14 bases in between. CDR3 size: 13 residues. The germline gives CDR1 SEHNR, CDR2 FQNEAQ (reference sequence). The CDR3 sequence is CASRGLYSYEQYF. The CDR3 DNA reads TGTGCCTCGCGAGGGCTCTACTCCTACGAGCAGTACTTC.